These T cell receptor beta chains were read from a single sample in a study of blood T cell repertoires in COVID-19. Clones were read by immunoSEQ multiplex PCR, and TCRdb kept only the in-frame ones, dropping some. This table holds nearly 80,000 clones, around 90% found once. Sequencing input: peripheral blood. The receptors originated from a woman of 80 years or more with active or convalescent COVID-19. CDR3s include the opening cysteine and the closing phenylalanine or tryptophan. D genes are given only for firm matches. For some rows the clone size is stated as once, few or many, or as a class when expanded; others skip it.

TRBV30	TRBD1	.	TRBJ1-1	TGTGCCTGGAGTGAAACAGGGGCGGGGAACACTGAAGCTTTCTTT	CAWSETGAGNTEAFF
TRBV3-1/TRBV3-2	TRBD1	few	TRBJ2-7	TGTGCCAGCAGCCCCGGGACAGGGGGCTACGAGCAGTACTTC	CASSPGTGGYEQYF
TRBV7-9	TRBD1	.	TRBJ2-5	TGTGCCAGCAGCTCTGGGACAGGGGGCCCAGGGACCCAGTACTTC	CASSSGTGGPGTQYF
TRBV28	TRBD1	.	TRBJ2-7	TGTGCCAGCCATACAGGACAGGGGCGTACACGTTCCCCTTACGAGCAGTACTTC	CASHTGQGRTRSPYEQYF
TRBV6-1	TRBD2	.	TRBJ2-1	TGTGCCAGCAGTGGATCAGCGGGAGGGTCCTACAATGAGCAGTTCTTC	CASSGSAGGSYNEQFF
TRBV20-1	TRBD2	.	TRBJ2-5	TGCAGTGCTAGTCGGGCGGGGGGCGGGGAGACCCAGTACTTC	CSASRAGGGETQYF
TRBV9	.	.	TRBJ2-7	TGTGCCAGCAGCGTAGCTACTTCAGGGCCCTACGAGCAGTACTTC	CASSVATSGPYEQYF
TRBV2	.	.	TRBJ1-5	TGTGCCAGCAGTGGGCGGGGAAGTCAGCCCCAGCATTTT	CASSGRGSQPQHF
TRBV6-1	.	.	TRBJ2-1	TGTGCCAGCAGTGAATCGTTCCTAAATGAGCAGTTCTTC	CASSESFLNEQFF
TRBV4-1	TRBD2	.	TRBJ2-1	TGCGCCAGCAGCCGGGCCGGGACTAGCGGGACCAATGAGCAGTTCTTC	CASSRAGTSGTNEQFF
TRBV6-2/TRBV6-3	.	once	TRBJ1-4	TGTGCCAGCAGTCTTACTCATCAGGCAACTAATGAAAAACTGTTTTTT	CASSLTHQATNEKLFF
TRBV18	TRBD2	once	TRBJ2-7	TGTGCCAGCTCACGGGGCGGGAGCTACGAGCAGTACTTC	CASSRGGSYEQYF
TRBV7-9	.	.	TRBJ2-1	TGTGCCAGCAGCTTAGGGGGGACACGAGACAATGAGCAGTTCTTC	CASSLGGTRDNEQFF
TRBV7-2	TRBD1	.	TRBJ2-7	TGTGCCAGCAGCCTAGGACAGGGGGGGACCTACGAGCAGTACTTC	CASSLGQGGTYEQYF
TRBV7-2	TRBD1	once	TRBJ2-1	TGTGCCAGCAGCTTAGTGCGCCGACAGGGGTTAACTGAGCAGTTCTTC	CASSLVRRQGLTEQFF
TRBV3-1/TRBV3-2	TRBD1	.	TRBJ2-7	TGTGCCAGCAGCGTACGGACAGGGGCGACAACACGTTACTACGAGCAGTACTTC	CASSVRTGATTRYYEQYF
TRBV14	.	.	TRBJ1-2	TGTGCCAGCAGCCAAGGATTTGCCTTACCTAATGGCTACACCTTC	CASSQGFALPNGYTF
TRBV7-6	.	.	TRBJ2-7	TGTGCCAGCAGCGCTAGGCTAGCAGTCACTTCATACGAGCAGTACTTC	CASSARLAVTSYEQYF
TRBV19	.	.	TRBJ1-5	TGTGCCAGTAGCCTCAGACAGGATCAGCCCCAGCATTTT	CASSLRQDQPQHF
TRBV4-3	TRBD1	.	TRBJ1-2	TGCGCCAGCAGCCGGGACAGCTATCACTATGGCTACACCTTC	CASSRDSYHYGYTF
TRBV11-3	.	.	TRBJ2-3	TGTGCCAGCAGCTTAGAATTGCCGGGCACAGATACGCAGTATTTT	CASSLELPGTDTQYF
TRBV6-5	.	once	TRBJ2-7	TGTGCCAGCAGTTACTCTCCAAACTCCTACGAGCAGTACTTC	CASSYSPNSYEQYF
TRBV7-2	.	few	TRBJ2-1	TGTGCCAGCAGCTTGACTAGGTACAATGAGCAGTTCTTC	CASSLTRYNEQFF
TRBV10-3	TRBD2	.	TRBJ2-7	TGTGCCATCGGGAGCCTTAGCGGGGGTTCAGGCGAGCAGTACTTC	CAIGSLSGGSGEQYF
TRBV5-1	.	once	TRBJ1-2	TGCGCCAGCAGCCTGGACGGTGACTATGGCTACACCTTC	CASSLDGDYGYTF
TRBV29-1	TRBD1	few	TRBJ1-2	TGCAGCGTCGCAGACCGAGGGGGCAATGGCTACACCTTC	CSVADRGGNGYTF
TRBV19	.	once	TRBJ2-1	TGTGCCTTTAGTCCCGGGGCGGGGAGGACAGGGAGGGGTGAGCAGTTCTTC	CAFSPGAGRTGRGEQFF
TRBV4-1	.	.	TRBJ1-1	TGCGCCAGCAGCCAAGACGGGGAAGGGAACACTGAAGCTTTCTTT	CASSQDGEGNTEAFF
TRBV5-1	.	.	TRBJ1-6	TGCGCCAGCAGCTTGAGTCAGGGGCGAAATTCACCCCTCCACTTT	CASSLSQGRNSPLHF
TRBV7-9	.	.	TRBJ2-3	TGTGCCAGCACCCCGCAGGCGAACACAGATACGCAGTATTTT	CASTPQANTDTQYF
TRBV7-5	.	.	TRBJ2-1	TGTGCCAGAAGCTTTGAGGACAGAGCCTACAATGAGCAGTTCTTC	CARSFEDRAYNEQFF
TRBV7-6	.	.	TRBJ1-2	TGTGCCAGCAGCTTAGGGGCAGGGGATGTGGTTGGCTACACCTTC	CASSLGAGDVVGYTF
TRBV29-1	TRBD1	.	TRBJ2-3	TGCAGCGTCGACAGGGGGAGGGGCACAGATACGCAGTATTTT	CSVDRGRGTDTQYF
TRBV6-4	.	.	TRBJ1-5	TGTGCCAGCAGTGACTCGGGGCAGGGAAGTAATCAGCCCCAGCATTTT	CASSDSGQGSNQPQHF
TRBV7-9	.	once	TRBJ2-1	TGTGCCAGCAGCTTGGCCAGGAATGAGCAGTTCTTC	CASSLARNEQFF
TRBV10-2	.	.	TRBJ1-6	TGCGCCAGCAGTCAGGGGTCTAATTCACCCCTCCACTTT	CASSQGSNSPLHF
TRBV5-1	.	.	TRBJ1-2	TGCGCCAGCAGCTCACAGGGCTATGGCTACACCTTC	CASSSQGYGYTF
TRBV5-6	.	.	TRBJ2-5	TGTGCCAGCAGCTTGGAGGTAGCGACCCAAGAGACCCAGTACTTC	CASSLEVATQETQYF
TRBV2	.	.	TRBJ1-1	TGTGCCAACACTAACCAAGGGGGGAACACTGAAGCTTTCTTT	CANTNQGGNTEAFF